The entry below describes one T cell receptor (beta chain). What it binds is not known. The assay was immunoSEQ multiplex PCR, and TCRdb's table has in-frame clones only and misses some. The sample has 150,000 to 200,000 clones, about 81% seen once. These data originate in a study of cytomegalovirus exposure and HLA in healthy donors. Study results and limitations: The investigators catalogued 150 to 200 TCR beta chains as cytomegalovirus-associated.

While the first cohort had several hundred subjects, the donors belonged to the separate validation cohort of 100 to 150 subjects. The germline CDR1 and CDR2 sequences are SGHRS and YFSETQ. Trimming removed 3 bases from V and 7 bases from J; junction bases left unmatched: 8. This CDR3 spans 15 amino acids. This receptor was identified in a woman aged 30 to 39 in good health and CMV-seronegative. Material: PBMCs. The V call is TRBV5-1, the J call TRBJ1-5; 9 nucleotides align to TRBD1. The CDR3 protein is CASSSGQGQGQPQHF. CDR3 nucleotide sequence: TGCGCCAGCAGCTCGGGACAGGGCCAGGGACAGCCCCAGCATTTT. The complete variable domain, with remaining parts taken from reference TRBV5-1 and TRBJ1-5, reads KAGVTQTPRYLIKTRGQQVTLSCSPISGHRSVSWYQQTPGQGLQFLFEYFSETQRNKGNFPGRFSGRQFSNSRSEMNVSTLELGDSALYLCASSSGQGQGQPQHFGDGTRLSIL.